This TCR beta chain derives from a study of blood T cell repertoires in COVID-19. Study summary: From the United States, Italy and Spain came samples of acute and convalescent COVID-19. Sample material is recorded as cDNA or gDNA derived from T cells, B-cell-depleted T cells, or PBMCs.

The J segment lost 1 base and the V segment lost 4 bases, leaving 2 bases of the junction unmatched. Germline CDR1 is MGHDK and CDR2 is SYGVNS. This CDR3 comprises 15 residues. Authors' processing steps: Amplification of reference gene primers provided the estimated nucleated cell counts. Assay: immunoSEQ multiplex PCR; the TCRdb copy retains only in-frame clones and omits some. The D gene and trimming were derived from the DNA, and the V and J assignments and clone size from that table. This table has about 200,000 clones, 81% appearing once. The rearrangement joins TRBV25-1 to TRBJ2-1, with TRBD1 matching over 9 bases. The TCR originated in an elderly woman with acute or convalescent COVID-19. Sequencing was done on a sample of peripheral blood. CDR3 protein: CASSGQGVSYNEQFF. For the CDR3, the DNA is TGTGCCAGCAGTGGACAGGGGGTTTCCTACAATGAGCAGTTCTTC.